This T cell receptor (beta chain) came from a study of blood T cell repertoires in COVID-19. Study details: Samples representing acute and convalescent COVID-19 were sourced from the United States, Italy and Spain. The cDNA or gDNA used as material had been derived from T cells, B-cell-depleted T cells, or PBMCs.

Under the authors' procedure: Reference gene primer amplification yielded estimated nucleated cell counts. Assay: immunoSEQ multiplex PCR; the TCRdb copy retains only in-frame clones and omits some. V and J calls plus clone size are reproduced from that table; the DNA served to infer D and trimming. The sample shows about 140,000 clones, approximately 88% of them seen only once. The V gene's germline CDR1 is MNHNS and CDR2 SASEGT. With 4 bases clipped from V and 3 bases from J, the junction kept 6 bases outside the gene matches. The CDR3 is 16 residues long. Sequenced sample: peripheral blood. The clonotype originates from a woman aged 50 to 60 with acute or convalescent COVID-19. The V gene is TRBV6-1, the J gene TRBJ2-1; 10 bases map to TRBD1. The CDR3 bases are TGTGCCAGCAGTGTCGGGACAGGGGCGTACTACAATGAGCAGTTCTTC. Amino acid sequence: CASSVGTGAYYNEQFF.